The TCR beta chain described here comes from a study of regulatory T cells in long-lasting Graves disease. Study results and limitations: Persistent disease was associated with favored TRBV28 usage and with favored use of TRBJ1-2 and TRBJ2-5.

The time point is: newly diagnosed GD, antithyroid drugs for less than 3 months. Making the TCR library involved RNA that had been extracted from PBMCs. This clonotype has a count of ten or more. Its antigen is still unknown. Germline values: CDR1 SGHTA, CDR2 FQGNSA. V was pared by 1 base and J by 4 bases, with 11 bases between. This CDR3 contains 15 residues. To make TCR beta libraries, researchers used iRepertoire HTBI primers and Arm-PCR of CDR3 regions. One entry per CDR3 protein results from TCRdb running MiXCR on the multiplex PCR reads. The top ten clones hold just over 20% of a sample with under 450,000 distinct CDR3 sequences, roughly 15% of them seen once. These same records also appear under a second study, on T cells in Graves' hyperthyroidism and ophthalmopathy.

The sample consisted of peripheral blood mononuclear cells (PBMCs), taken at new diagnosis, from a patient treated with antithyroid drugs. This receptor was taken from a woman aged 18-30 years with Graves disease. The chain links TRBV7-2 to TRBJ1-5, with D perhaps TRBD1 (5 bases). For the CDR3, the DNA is TGTGCCAGCAGCTTAGATGGTGGGGGGAATCAGCCCCAGCATTTT. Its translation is CASSLDGGGNQPQHF.